The clone carrying this T cell receptor (beta chain) was counted only a few times. Its antigen is not identified. Amplification used 60 Vbeta primers and 13 Jbeta primers. Repertoires were generated with immunoSEQ multiplex PCR, while TCRdb's copy carries only in-frame clones and drops some. The sample shows over 90,000 clones, 65% to 80% of them seen only once. These data belong to a study of cytomegalovirus exposure and HLA in healthy donors. Overall study context: Unique TCRs from HLA-typed donors, some 85 million of them, were held in an early data release.

General study points: For TCR beta chains, V- and J-gene trimming was later linked to a missense DCLRE1C variant.

The CDR3 totals 17 residues. V gave up 0 bases and J gave up 2 bases; unmatched junction bases: 5. Germline V gene data show CDR1 as SGHRS and CDR2 as YFSETQ. This chain uses TRBV5-1 with TRBJ2-3; 11 bases are shared with TRBD2. Sequenced input: PBMCs. The clonotype comes from a woman aged 45-59 years in good health and CMV-seropositive. CDR3 sequence reads: CASSLALAGGSTDTQYF. DNA of the CDR3: TGCGCCAGCAGCTTGGCTTTAGCGGGAGGGTCCACAGATACGCAGTATTTT.